One sample yielded the 19 T cell receptor beta chains listed below, sequenced in a study of identical twins. TCRdb recomputed calls from the 5' RACE reads with MiXCR, one row per CDR3 protein. The sample includes approximately 410,000 distinct CDR3 sequences, 18% of them seen just once. Sequencing used naive T cells sorted from blood. Source of these receptors: a man aged 45-65 years in good health.

This clonotype was recorded at least ten times. The chain links TRBV20-1 to TRBJ2-3, with 10 bases fitting TRBD1. From germline, CDR1 is DFQATT and CDR2 SNEGSKA (reference sequence). The V gene end was trimmed by 3 bases and the J gene end by 4 bases; junction bases not matched to a gene: 4. CDR3 size: 14 residues. The chain's CDR3 is CSASDRGRSDTQYF. The CDR3 coding sequence is TGCAGTGCTAGCGACAGGGGGCGGTCAGATACGCAGTATTTT.

V and J are TRBV6-4 and TRBJ1-3, with TRBD1 identical over 9 bases. The V segment lost 4 bases and the J segment 2 bases; nucleotides outside the gene matches: 9. This CDR3 has 17 residues. Germline CDR1 and CDR2: MRHNA and SNTAGT. CDR3 sequence (DNA): TGTGCCAGCAGTGCCGGGACAGGGAAACTTGCTGGAAACACCATATATTTT. The encoded protein is CASSAGTGKLAGNTIYF.

This rearrangement joins TRBV7-9 to TRBJ2-3; 9 positions agree with TRBD1. The CDR3 loop spans 15 amino acids. The V gene end was trimmed by 1 base and the J gene end by 5 bases; junction bases not matched to a gene: 4. Germline V gene sequence: CDR1 SEHNR, CDR2 FQNEAQ (reference sequence). The CDR3 sequence: CASSLGTGDEDTQYF. CDR3 in DNA: TGTGCCAGCAGCTTAGGGACAGGGGACGAAGATACGCAGTATTTT.

This clonotype was counted at least ten times. CDR3 in DNA: TGTGCCAGCACCCGAGGACAGGGGGTTATGAATGGCTACACCTTC. It encodes CASTRGQGVMNGYTF. This chain joins TRBV12-3 or TRBV12-4 and TRBJ1-2, with TRBD1 matching over 10 bases. The CDR3 contains 15 residues. With V trimmed by 7 bases and J by 6 bases, 11 bases remained unmatched.

This clonotype was counted ten times or more. V usage is TRBV29-1 and J usage is TRBJ2-3, with D possibly being TRBD2 (6 bases). CDR3 length equals 18 residues. Germline V lookup: CDR1 SQVTM, CDR2 ANQGSEA. Trimming left V 4 bases short and J 4 bases short, with 27 bases between. CDR3 region: CSVADPLRGGTGPDTQYF. DNA for the CDR3: TGCAGCGTTGCGGACCCCTTACGGGGCGGGACTGGACCAGATACGCAGTATTTT.

Ten or more counts support this clonotype. The V and J genes are TRBV4-3 and TRBJ2-1; D possibly matches TRBD1 or TRBD2 (5 bases each). Germline V gives CDR1 LGHNA, CDR2 YSLEER. There are 15 residues in the CDR3. Trimming shortened V by 5 bases and J by 10 bases, and 21 bases separated the two germline ends. CDR3 sequence: CASSDDWGPGFEQFF. CDR3 sequence (DNA): TGCGCCAGCAGCGATGACTGGGGCCCGGGATTCGAGCAGTTCTTC.

The table lists this clonotype with many counts. This sequence joins TRBV10-3 and TRBJ2-5, with 9 positions matching TRBD2. The trim removed 10 bases at V and 3 bases at J, leaving 12 bases unmatched. From germline, CDR1 is ENHRY and CDR2 SYGVKD. The CDR3 extends over 15 amino acids. This CDR3 is CASSAGGPVKETQYF. In DNA form, the CDR3 reads TGTGCCAGCAGCGCGGGAGGGCCTGTAAAAGAGACCCAGTACTTC.

V and J are TRBV7-8 and TRBJ2-5; D gene ambiguous. CDR1 SGHVS and CDR2 FQNEAQ come from the germline V gene. V gave up 2 bases and J gave up 2 bases, with 15 bases separating them. The length of the CDR3 is 16 residues. CDR3 in amino acids: CASSLPFVAQQETQYF. As DNA, the CDR3 is TGTGCCAGCAGCTTACCGTTTGTGGCCCAGCAAGAGACCCAGTACTTC. Drawing the rest from reference TRBV7-8 and TRBJ2-5, the complete variable domain is GAGVSQSPRYKVAKRGQDVALRCDPISGHVSLFWYQQALGQGPEFLTYFQNEAQLDKSGLPSDRFFAERPEGSVSTLKIQRTQQEDSAVYLCASSLPFVAQQETQYFGPGTRLLVL.

The rearrangement joins TRBV11-3 to TRBJ2-1, with D possibly being TRBD2 (5 bases). CDR1 and CDR2 (germline): SGHNT, YENEEA. Deletions cut 5 bases from V and 5 bases from J, with 16 bases between. The CDR3 has 15 residues. The CDR3 sequence is CASSPNGLVHNEQFF. CDR3 DNA sequence: TGTGCCAGCAGCCCGAATGGACTGGTTCACAATGAGCAGTTCTTC.

The chain uses TRBV21-1 and TRBJ2-1; the D call TRBD1 from the table was never checked on the DNA. TRBV21-1 is a pseudogene. The CDR3 loop spans 15 amino acids. CDR3 DNA: TGTGCCAGCAGCCAAAGGCCAGGGGTGTGGTATGAGCAGTTCTTC. Translated: CASSQRPGVWYEQFF.

The chain employs TRBV10-3 and TRBJ2-7; 7 bases align to TRBD1. Germline values: CDR1 ENHRY, CDR2 SYGVKD. The CDR3 is 16 residues long. V lost 6 bases, J lost 2 bases, and 13 bases stayed unmatched. The CDR3 sequence is CAISLFPGQPPYEQYF. Here the CDR3 DNA reads TGTGCCATCAGCCTATTCCCGGGACAGCCACCCTACGAGCAGTACTTC.

This clonotype was recorded a few times. Possible read error: a much larger clone is one base away. The rearrangement joins TRBV5-1 to TRBJ2-7, with 9 bases identical to TRBD1. Germline CDR1 reads SGHRS; CDR2 reads YFSETQ. This CDR3 has 14 residues. Trimming took 3 bases from V and 0 from J; bases not matched to a gene: 1. The CDR3 sequence is CASSWGQGSYEQYF. CDR3 DNA sequence: TGCGCCAGCAGCTGGGGACAGGGCTCCTACGAGCAGTACTTC.

In regard to this clonotype: A single base separates this from a much larger clone, so it may be a read error. The chain recombines TRBV4-2 with TRBJ2-1, with 8 nucleotides matching TRBD1. The germline V gene has CDR1 LGHNA and CDR2 YNFKEQ. The length of the CDR3 is 15 residues. CDR3 nucleotides: TGTGCCGGCAGCCAAGACAGGGGCGTCAACAATGAGCAGTTCTTC. Translating it yields CAGSQDRGVNNEQFF.

The chain joins TRBV28 to TRBJ2-7; TRBD2 matches 8 bases. With 4 bases clipped from V and 3 bases from J, the junction kept 5 bases outside the gene matches. Germline V gene lookup returns CDR1 MDHEN and CDR2 SYDVKM. The CDR3 spans 14 residues. As DNA, the CDR3 is TGTGCCAGCAGTTCACTAGCGGAAAACTACGAGCAGTACTTC. Protein product: CASSSLAENYEQYF.

The J gene is TRBJ2-5, the V gene TRBV20-1; D uncertain. The V end lost 2 bases, the J end lost 4 bases, and 17 bases lay between the germline ends. Germline values: CDR1 DFQATT, CDR2 SNEGSKA (reference sequence). The CDR3 spans 15 residues. DNA for the CDR3: TGCAGTGCTAGAAGGGCCGGAATACTTGGAGAGACCCAGTACTTC. Amino acids: CSARRAGILGETQYF.

V and J are TRBV4-2 and TRBJ2-2, with 8 bases identical to TRBD1. Germline-derived CDR1 and CDR2 are LGHNA and YNFKEQ. The CDR3 is made up of 15 amino acids. Trimming took 3 bases from V and 6 from J; bases not matched to a gene: 6. The CDR3, as DNA: TGTGCCAGCAGCCAGAGCTCAGGGGGCTCCGGGGAGCTGTTTTTT. It yields the protein CASSQSSGGSGELFF.

The chain combines TRBV20-1 with TRBJ2-7; weak D call: TRBD2 (7 bases). Germline CDR1 is DFQATT and CDR2 is SNEGSKA (reference sequence). This CDR3 spans 14 amino acids. The V and J ends lost 3 bases and 3 bases respectively, with 15 bases between them. CDR3 DNA sequence: TGCAGTGCTAGGGAAAGGGGGGAGGGCTACGAGCAGTACTTC. This translates into CSARERGEGYEQYF.

The chain employs TRBV12-3 or TRBV12-4 and TRBJ2-1; 8 positions match TRBD2. Trimming removed 3 bases from V and 1 base from J; junction bases left unmatched: 5. The CDR3 has 16 residues. Here the CDR3 DNA reads TGTGCCAGCAGTTTTCTTGCGGGGGGATCCTACAATGAGCAGTTCTTC. It is translated as CASSFLAGGSYNEQFF.

In its sample, this clonotype was seen a few times. This chain connects TRBV5-1 to TRBJ1-1, with D possibly matching TRBD1 (5 bases). V was cut by 0 bases and J by 0 bases, with 12 bases left in between. The CDR3 runs to 16 residues. Germline CDR1 is SGHRS and CDR2 is YFSETQ. The CDR3 region is CASSLEGAGMNTEAFF. The CDR3 DNA is TGCGCCAGCAGCTTGGAAGGCGCAGGGATGAACACTGAAGCTTTCTTT. Using reference TRBV5-1 and TRBJ1-1 for the parts outside the CDR3, the full variable domain is KAGVTQTPRYLIKTRGQQVTLSCSPISGHRSVSWYQQTPGQGLQFLFEYFSETQRNKGNFPGRFSGRQFSNSRSEMNVSTLELGDSALYLCASSLEGAGMNTEAFFGQGTRLTVV.